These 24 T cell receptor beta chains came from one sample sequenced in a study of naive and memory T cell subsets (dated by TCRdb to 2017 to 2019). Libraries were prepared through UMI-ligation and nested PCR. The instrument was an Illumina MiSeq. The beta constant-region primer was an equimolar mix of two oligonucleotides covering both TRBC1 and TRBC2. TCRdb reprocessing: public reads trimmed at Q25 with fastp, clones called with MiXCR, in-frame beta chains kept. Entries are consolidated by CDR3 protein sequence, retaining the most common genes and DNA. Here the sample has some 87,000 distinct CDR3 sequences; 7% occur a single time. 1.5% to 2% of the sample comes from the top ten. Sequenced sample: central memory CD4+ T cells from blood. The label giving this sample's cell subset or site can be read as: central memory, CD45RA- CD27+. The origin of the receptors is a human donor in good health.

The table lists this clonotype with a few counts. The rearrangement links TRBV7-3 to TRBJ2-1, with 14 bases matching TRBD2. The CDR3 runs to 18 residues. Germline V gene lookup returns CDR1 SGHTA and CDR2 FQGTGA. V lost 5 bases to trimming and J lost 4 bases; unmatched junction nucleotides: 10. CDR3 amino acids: CASSPRGGLAGAYNEQFF. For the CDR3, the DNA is TGTGCCAGCAGCCCCCGGGGGGGACTAGCGGGAGCTTACAATGAGCAGTTCTTC.

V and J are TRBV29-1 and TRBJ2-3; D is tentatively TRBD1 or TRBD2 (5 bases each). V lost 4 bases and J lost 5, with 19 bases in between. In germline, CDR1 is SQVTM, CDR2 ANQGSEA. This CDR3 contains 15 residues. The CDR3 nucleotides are TGCAGCGTTGTAGGGGACGGGCTTATCGGAGATACGCAGTATTTT. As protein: CSVVGDGLIGDTQYF.

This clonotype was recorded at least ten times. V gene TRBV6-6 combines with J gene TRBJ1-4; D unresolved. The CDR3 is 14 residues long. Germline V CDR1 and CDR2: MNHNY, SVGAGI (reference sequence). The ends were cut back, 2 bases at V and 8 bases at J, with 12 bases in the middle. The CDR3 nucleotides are TGTGCCAGCAGTTACGACGGGAGTGACGAAAAACTGTTTTTT. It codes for CASSYDGSDEKLFF.

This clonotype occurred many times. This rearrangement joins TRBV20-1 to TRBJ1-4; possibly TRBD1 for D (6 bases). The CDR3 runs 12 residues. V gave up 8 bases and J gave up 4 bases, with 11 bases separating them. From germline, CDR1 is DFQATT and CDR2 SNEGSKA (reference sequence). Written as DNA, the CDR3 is TGCAGTACGGGGGCGATTAATGAAAAACTGTTTTTT. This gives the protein CSTGAINEKLFF.

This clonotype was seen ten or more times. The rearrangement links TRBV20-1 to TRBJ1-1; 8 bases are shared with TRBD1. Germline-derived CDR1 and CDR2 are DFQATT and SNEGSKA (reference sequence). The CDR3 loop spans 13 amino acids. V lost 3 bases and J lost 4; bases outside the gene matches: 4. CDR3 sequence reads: CSASRGQFTEAFF. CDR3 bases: TGCAGTGCTAGCAGGGGGCAGTTCACTGAAGCTTTCTTT.

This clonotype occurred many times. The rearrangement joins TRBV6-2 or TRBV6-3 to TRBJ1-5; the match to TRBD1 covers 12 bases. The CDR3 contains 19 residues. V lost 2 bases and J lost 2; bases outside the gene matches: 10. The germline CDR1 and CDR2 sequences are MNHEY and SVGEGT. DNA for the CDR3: TGTGCCAGCAGTTACCTGATTGGGACAGGGGGCTATGGCAATCAGCCCCAGCATTTT. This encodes CASSYLIGTGGYGNQPQHF.

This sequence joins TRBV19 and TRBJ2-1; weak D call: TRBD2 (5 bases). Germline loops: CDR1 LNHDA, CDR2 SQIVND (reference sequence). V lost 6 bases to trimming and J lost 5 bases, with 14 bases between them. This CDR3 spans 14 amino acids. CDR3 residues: CASRAGDFNNEQFF. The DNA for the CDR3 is TGTGCCAGTAGGGCCGGGGATTTTAACAATGAGCAGTTCTTC.

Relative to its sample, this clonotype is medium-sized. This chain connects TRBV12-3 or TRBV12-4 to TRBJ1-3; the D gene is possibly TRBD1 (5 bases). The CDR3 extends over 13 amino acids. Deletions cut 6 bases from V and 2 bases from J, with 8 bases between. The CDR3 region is CASSPRAGNTIYF. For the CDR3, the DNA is TGTGCCAGCAGCCCCAGGGCTGGAAACACCATATATTTT.

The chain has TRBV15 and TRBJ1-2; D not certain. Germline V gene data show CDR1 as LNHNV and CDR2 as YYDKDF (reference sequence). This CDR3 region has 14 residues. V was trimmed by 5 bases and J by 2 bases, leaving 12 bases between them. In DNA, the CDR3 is TGTGCCACCAGCCCGACCCCGGAAAACTATGGCTACACCTTC. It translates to CATSPTPENYGYTF.

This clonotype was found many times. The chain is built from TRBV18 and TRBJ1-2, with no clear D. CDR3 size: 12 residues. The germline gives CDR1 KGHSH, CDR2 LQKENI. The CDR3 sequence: CATTGLAYGYTF. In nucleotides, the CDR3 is TGTGCTACCACCGGCCTGGCCTATGGCTACACCTTC.

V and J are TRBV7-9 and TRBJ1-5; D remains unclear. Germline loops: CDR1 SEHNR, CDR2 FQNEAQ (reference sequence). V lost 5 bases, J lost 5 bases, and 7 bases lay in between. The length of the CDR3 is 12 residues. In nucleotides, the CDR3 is TGTGCCAGCAGCCGGGCCGATCAGCCCCAGCATTTT. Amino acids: CASSRADQPQHF.

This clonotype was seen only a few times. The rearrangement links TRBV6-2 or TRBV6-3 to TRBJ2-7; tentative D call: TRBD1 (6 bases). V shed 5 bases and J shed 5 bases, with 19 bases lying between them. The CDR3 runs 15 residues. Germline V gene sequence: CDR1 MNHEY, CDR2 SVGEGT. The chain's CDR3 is CASSRPGQIRDEQYF. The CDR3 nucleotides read TGTGCCAGCAGTCGACCGGGACAAATCCGCGACGAGCAGTACTTC.

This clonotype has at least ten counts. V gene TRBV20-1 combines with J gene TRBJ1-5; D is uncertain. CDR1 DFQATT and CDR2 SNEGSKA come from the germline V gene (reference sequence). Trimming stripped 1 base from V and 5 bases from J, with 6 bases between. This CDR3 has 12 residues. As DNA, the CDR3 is TGCAGTGCTAGAGCCATACATCAGCCCCAGCATTTT. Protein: CSARAIHQPQHF.

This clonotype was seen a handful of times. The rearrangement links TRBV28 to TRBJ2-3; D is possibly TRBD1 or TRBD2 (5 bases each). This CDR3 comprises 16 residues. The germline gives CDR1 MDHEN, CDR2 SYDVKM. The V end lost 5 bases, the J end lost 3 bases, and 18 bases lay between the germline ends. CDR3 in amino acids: CASSLPTGRTTDTQYF. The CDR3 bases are TGTGCCAGCAGTCTCCCCACGGGACGAACAACAGATACGCAGTATTTT.

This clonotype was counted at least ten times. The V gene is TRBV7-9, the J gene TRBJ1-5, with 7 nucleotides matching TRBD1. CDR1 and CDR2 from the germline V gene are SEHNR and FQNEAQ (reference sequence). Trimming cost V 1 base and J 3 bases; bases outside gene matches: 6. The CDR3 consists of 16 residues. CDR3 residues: CASSLGGGAINQPQHF. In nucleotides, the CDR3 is TGTGCCAGCAGCTTAGGAGGGGGCGCGATCAATCAGCCCCAGCATTTT.

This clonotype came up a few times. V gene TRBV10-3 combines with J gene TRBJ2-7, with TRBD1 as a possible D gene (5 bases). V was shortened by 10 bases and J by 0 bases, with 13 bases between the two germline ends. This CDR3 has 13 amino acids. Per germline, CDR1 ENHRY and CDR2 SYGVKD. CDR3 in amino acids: CATAWGTSYEQYF. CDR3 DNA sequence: TGTGCCACGGCCTGGGGCACCTCCTACGAGCAGTACTTC.

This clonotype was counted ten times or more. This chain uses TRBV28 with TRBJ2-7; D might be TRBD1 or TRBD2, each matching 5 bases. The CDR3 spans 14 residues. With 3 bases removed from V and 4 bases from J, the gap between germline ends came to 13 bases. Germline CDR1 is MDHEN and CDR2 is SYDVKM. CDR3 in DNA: TGTGCCAGCAGTTTTCAGCAGGGACCATACGAGCAGTACTTC. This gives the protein CASSFQQGPYEQYF.

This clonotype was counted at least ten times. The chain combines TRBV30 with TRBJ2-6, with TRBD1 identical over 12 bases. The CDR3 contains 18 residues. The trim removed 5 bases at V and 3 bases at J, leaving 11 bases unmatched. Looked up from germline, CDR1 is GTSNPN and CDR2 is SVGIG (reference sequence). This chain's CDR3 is CAWRFPGQGAYGANVLTF. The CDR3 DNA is TGTGCCTGGCGGTTCCCGGGACAGGGGGCATATGGGGCCAACGTCCTGACTTTC.

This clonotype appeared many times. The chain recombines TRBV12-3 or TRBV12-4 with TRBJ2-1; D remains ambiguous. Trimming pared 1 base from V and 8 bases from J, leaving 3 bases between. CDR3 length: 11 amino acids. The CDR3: CASSLGYEQFF. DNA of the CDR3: TGTGCCAGCAGTTTAGGATATGAGCAGTTCTTC.

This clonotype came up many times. CDR3 amino acids: CSAGTAKGNQPQHF. The CDR3 DNA reads TGCAGTGCTGGGACAGCGAAAGGCAATCAGCCCCAGCATTTT. The chain couples TRBV20-1 to TRBJ1-5; the match to TRBD1 covers 7 bases. Germline V CDR1 and CDR2: DFQATT, SNEGSKA (reference sequence). This CDR3 has 14 residues. V shed 5 bases and J 2 bases; nucleotides not matched to a gene: 6.

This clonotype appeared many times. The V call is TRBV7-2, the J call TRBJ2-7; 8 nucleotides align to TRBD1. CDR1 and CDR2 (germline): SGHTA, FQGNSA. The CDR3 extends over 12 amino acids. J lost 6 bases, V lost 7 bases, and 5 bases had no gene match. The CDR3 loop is CASTKTGVEQYF. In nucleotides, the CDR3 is TGTGCCAGCACCAAGACAGGGGTCGAGCAGTACTTC.

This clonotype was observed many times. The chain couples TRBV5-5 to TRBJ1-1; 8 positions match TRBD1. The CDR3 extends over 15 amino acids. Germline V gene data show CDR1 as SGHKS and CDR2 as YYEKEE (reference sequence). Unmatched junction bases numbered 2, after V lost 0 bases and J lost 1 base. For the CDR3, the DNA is TGTGCCAGCAGCTTGGAGACAGGGGAGAACACTGAAGCTTTCTTT. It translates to CASSLETGENTEAFF.

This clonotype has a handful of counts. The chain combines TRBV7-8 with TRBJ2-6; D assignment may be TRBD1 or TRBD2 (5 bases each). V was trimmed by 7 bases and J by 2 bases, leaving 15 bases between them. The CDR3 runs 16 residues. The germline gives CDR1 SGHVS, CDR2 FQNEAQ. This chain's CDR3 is CASKPSGGTGANVLTF. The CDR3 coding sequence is TGTGCCAGCAAACCAAGTGGGGGTACTGGGGCCAACGTCCTGACTTTC.

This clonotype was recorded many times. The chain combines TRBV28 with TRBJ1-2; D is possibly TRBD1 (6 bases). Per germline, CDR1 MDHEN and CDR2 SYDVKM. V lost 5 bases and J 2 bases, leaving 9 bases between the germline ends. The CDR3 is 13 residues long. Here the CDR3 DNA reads TGTGCCAGCAGTGAGGGGGACAACTATGGCTACACCTTC. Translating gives CASSEGDNYGYTF.